The source of this T cell receptor (beta chain) is a study of cytomegalovirus exposure and HLA in healthy donors. Overall study findings and caveats: When the data were analyzed later, several of the most significant clusters appeared to be linked to common viral pathogens.

PCR employed 60 Vbeta and 13 Jbeta primers. TCRdb keeps only in-frame clones here, not all; method: immunoSEQ multiplex PCR. The sample records roughly 130,000 clones, 80% to 85% being singletons. CDR1 is SGDLS, CDR2 YYNGEE, per germline. Trimming cost V 3 bases and J 4 bases, with 10 bases left between them. The CDR3 consists of 13 residues. On this clone: Its antigen is as yet unknown.

This receptor was obtained from a man aged 25-40 years in good health and CMV-seronegative. The V call is TRBV9, the J call TRBJ1-1, with D tentatively TRBD1 (6 bases). The specimen sequenced was PBMCs. This chain's CDR3 is CASSATGSTEAFF. The CDR3, as DNA: TGTGCCAGCAGCGCGACAGGTAGCACTGAAGCTTTCTTT.